Included here is one TCR beta chain sequence, with context. This clone's antigen is unknown. Per-base qualities were not stored, and no clone one base away is much larger. This entry comes from a study of shared clonotypes between healthy human individuals (dated by TCRdb to 2019 to 2021). Regarding the study in general: Two women and a few men aged 18 to 49 years were included in the cohort. The study deeply sequenced blood TCR repertoires of about five healthy adults to estimate repertoire size and the extent of clonotype sharing between individuals. To increase sequencing depth and limit assay-specific biases, different laboratories used diverse techniques to prepare libraries and sequence TCR repertoires. Per donor, leukapheresis produced somewhere between about 0.94 and 10 billion PBMCs. For each donor, CD4 naive and CD4 memory were each run on three plates, CD8 naive on two plates, and CD8 memory on one plate. Study-wide conclusions, independent of this receptor: The small number of donors limited the genetic and exposure-history diversity represented. About 4.5% of naive CD4, 3.5% of naive CD8, about 2.5% of memory CD4, and about 0.4% of memory CD8 clonotypes were shared across a handful of donors. Incomplete sequencing was indicated by rarefaction of sorted-subset datasets, despite the large sequencing depth. Naive subsets generally had larger estimated clonotype richness than memory subsets did. Based on pairwise subsampling, the degree of clonotype sharing among donors was expected to be affected by sequencing depth. Sampling was restricted to blood, and TCR repertoires in tissue are likely to differ from TCR repertoires in blood. Clonotypes shared by all four sorted-subset donors showed higher generation probabilities than non-shared clonotypes.

TCR CDR3 regions were amplified from genomic DNA by multiplex PCR using the deep immunoSEQ assay. Genomic DNA extracted from each cell subset was distributed evenly over all wells of several immunoSEQ 96-well plates, and each plate served as one replicate. For sorted subsets, roughly 190 ng of genomic DNA, equivalent to around 30,000 T cell genomes, went into each replicate PCR. Purified libraries were measured with a Qubit 3.0 fluorometer, size-checked on a Bioanalyzer 2100, and measured again with the KAPA Library Quantification kit. Every immunoSEQ 96-well plate was sequenced on a separate single-read 150-cycle Illumina NextSeq 550 flow cell. In the original analysis: Because the immunoSEQ output held only junctional sequences and lacked quality scores, the filtering could not match the filtering applied to full-length reads. Sequences were annotated with PyIR, a Python wrapper for IgBLAST v1.9, and V/J genes and CDR3 were assigned using IMGT germline references. Reads were removed for weak V/J assignments (E-value above 1e-6), missing CDR3, stop codons, out-of-frame junctions, or ambiguous translated residues. A V3J clonotype was defined by an identical inferred V gene, J gene, and CDR3 amino acid sequence. Percentage overlap between repertoires was computed as shared unique clonotypes divided by the size of the smaller repertoire. Three approaches were used to assess repertoire richness: RTK rarefaction, the Chao1 estimator, and Recon v2.1 estimates of unobserved clonotypes. For all TCRbeta clonotypes obtained by the gDNA method from four donors, generation probabilities were computed with OLGA. The clones in this table, taken by TCRdb from immuneACCESS, are in-frame only. Not every clone is retained; where verified, under half of the shortfall comes from an unresolved V gene, and the cause of the rest is unknown. The V and J calls and the clone size are those of that table, but D and trimming were determined from the DNA. This sample lists roughly 2.1 million clones; under 95% were detected once. The ten biggest clones cover under 2% of the sample.

CD8 naive samples consisted of CD45RO-negative cells that were positively selected for CCR7, yielding a CD45RA+CCR7+ population without TemRA cells. Healthy HIV-negative adults with no recently reported acute infections or vaccinations were included as donors. Every donor was a Caucasian adult living in Nashville, Tennessee, USA. After blood collection by leukapheresis, PBMCs were isolated using Ficoll-Histopaque density gradient centrifugation and then cryopreserved in the vapor phase of liquid nitrogen. Analytical flow cytometry was used to check the purity and quantity of each magnetically sorted T cell population. From each sorted fraction, genomic DNA was isolated and quantified by UV absorbance on a Nanodrop 2000c. V and J lose 0 bases and 7 bases, and a span of 18 bases separates them. The CDR3 measures 16 amino acids from cysteine to phenylalanine. Only the CDR3 DNA is retained, 48 bases long and in frame from the first base. CDR1 and CDR2, looked up from the germline V gene, are ENHRY and SYGVKD.

What was sequenced was naive CD8+ T cells from PBMCs. This specimen's cell subset or site label, per the study, means: CD45RA+CCR7+. The TCR comes from a man aged 18 to 29 in good health. Some clones in this sample may be carry-over from other donors' samples. The chain joins TRBV10-3 to TRBJ1-2; D gene: possibly TRBD1, on 6 matching bases. Here the CDR3 is given as CAISESIPTGSPGYTF. The DNA is as follows: TGTGCCATCAGTGAGTCGATCCCCACAGGGAGTCCTGGCTACACCTTC.